These 29 T cell receptor beta chains originate from one sample sequenced in a study of T cell responses to AZD1222 COVID-19 vaccine. The repertoire was sequenced with immunoSEQ multiplex PCR; TCRdb's copy has only in-frame clones and lacks some. This table has tens of thousands of clones, 90% appearing once. The starting material was peripheral blood, obtained on day 0 of AZD1222 vaccination. These receptors were taken from an adult in good health.

The chain's CDR3 is CASSHLMNTGESGNTIYF. The CDR3 region has the DNA TGTGCCAGCAGCCACCTGATGAATACAGGGGAATCTGGAAACACCATATATTTT. The chain employs TRBV5-8 and TRBJ1-3; TRBD1 matches at 7 bases. The V gene's germline CDR1 is SGHTS and CDR2 YDEGEE. This CDR3 has 18 residues. Trimming cost V 4 bases and J 1 base; bases outside gene matches: 14.

This clone was seen just once. This chain's CDR3 is CASSLHQNTEAFF. The CDR3 coding sequence is TGTGCCAGCAGCTTACACCAGAACACTGAAGCTTTCTTT. The chain carries TRBV11-3 and TRBJ1-1; D unclear. Per germline, CDR1 SGHNT and CDR2 YENEEA. The CDR3 consists of 13 residues. V gave up 2 bases and J gave up 1 base, with 5 bases separating them.

The chain carries TRBV5-4 and TRBJ1-3, with unresolved D. Germline assignment: CDR1 SGHNT and CDR2 YYREEE (reference sequence). Trimming left V 0 bases short and J 8 bases short, with 3 bases between. The CDR3 covers 11 residues. The CDR3 DNA is TGTGCCAGCAGCTTGGGCGACACCATATATTTT. It translates to CASSLGDTIYF.

The rearrangement uses TRBV11-3 and TRBJ2-1; D possibly corresponds to TRBD2 (6 bases). V gave up 3 bases and J gave up 11 bases, with 11 bases separating them. The germline CDR1 and CDR2 sequences are SGHNT and YENEEA. This CDR3 contains 12 residues. Here the CDR3 DNA reads TGTGCCAGCAGCTTTTCGGGAGATCAGCAGTTCTTC. Translating gives CASSFSGDQQFF.

J is TRBJ2-2 and V is TRBV18; D is tentatively TRBD1 or TRBD2 (5 bases each). The CDR3 contains 15 residues. In germline, CDR1 is KGHSH, CDR2 LQKENI. V lost 6 bases and J lost 3, with 14 bases in between. CDR3 DNA: TGTGCCAGCTCGCCAATGCAGGGACACACCGGGGAGCTGTTTTTT. Translated, it gives CASSPMQGHTGELFF.

The chain recombines TRBV27 with TRBJ2-6, with a tentative D call TRBD2 (5 bases). Germline assignment: CDR1 MNHEY and CDR2 SMNVEV (reference sequence). This CDR3 region has 15 residues. Between the trimmed V and J ends, which lost 4 bases and 4 bases, there was a span of 11 bases. The CDR3 spells CASSSWAGGANVLTF. CDR3 coding DNA: TGTGCCAGCAGTTCATGGGCGGGCGGGGCCAACGTCCTGACTTTC.

The V gene is TRBV4-2, the J gene TRBJ1-6, with 10 positions matching TRBD1. The CDR3 consists of 15 residues. V trimming: 0 bases; J trimming: 14 bases; junction bases outside the gene matches: 7. In germline, CDR1 is LGHNA, CDR2 YNFKEQ. The CDR3 sequence: CASSQDRQGAGTLHF. Here the CDR3 DNA reads TGTGCCAGCAGCCAAGATCGACAGGGGGCAGGGACCCTCCACTTT.

The table lists this clone with a count of one. The rearrangement links TRBV19 to TRBJ2-7; 7 nucleotides line up with TRBD1. The CDR3 runs 13 residues. After removal of 4 bases from V and 3 bases from J, the junction contained 3 bases not matched to a gene. The germline V gene has CDR1 LNHDA and CDR2 SQIVND (reference sequence). In DNA form, the CDR3 reads TGTGCCAGTAGTAGTAACAGGGGCTACGAGCAGTACTTC. Encoded protein: CASSSNRGYEQYF.

The J gene is TRBJ1-2, the V gene TRBV5-1; D unresolved. The CDR3 extends over 16 amino acids. Germline V gives CDR1 SGHRS, CDR2 YFSETQ. Between the trimmed V and J ends, which lost 0 bases and 3 bases, there was a span of 15 bases. CDR3 nucleotides: TGCGCCAGCAGCTTGGGTGACACCGCGATACACTATGGCTACACCTTC. Translation: CASSLGDTAIHYGYTF.

The chain employs TRBV5-1 and TRBJ1-5, with TRBD1 matching over 7 bases. V was pared by 0 bases and J by 6 bases, with 15 bases of the junction left unmatched. Germline values: CDR1 SGHRS, CDR2 YFSETQ. CDR3 length equals 18 residues. In nucleotides, the CDR3 is TGCGCCAGCAGCTTGGGGCCCTGGGAGGGGGCGAAGGGTCAGCCCCAGCATTTT. This sequence encodes CASSLGPWEGAKGQPQHF.

The J gene is TRBJ1-6, the V gene TRBV11-2, with unresolved D. The CDR3 is made up of 16 amino acids. Germline lookup yields CDR1 SGHAT and CDR2 FQNNGV. Between the trimmed V and J ends, which lost 1 base and 0 bases, there was a span of 7 bases. This CDR3 reads CASSLGSSSYNSPLHF. The CDR3 DNA reads TGTGCCAGCAGCTTAGGCAGTAGCTCCTATAATTCACCCCTCCACTTT.

The V and J genes are TRBV30 and TRBJ1-3; D possibly corresponds to TRBD1 (6 bases). CDR3 size: 14 residues. The germline V and J ends were trimmed by 3 bases and 7 bases, with 16 bases remaining between them. Looked up from germline, CDR1 is GTSNPN and CDR2 is SVGIG (reference sequence). CDR3: CAWREGGGANTIYF. In DNA form, the CDR3 reads TGTGCCTGGAGAGAGGGCGGGGGCGCGAACACCATATATTTT.

The rearrangement joins TRBV5-1 to TRBJ2-5; D possibly corresponds to TRBD2 (6 bases). CDR3 size: 13 residues. Between the trimmed V and J ends, which lost 2 bases and 5 bases, there was a span of 10 bases. Per the germline V gene, CDR1 is SGHRS and CDR2 is YFSETQ. The CDR3 spells CASSLRRAETQYF. Written as DNA, the CDR3 is TGCGCCAGCAGCTTAAGGAGGGCCGAGACCCAGTACTTC.

The CDR3 coding sequence is TGTGCCAGAAGCTTTGCGGGGGGCACGTATGGCTACACCTTC. Protein: CARSFAGGTYGYTF. The rearrangement uses TRBV5-3 and TRBJ1-2; D is perhaps TRBD1 (6 bases). TRBV5-3 is given ORF status, its function remaining uncertain. Trimming removed 2 bases from V and 5 bases from J, with 13 bases in between. This CDR3 contains 14 residues.

The chain uses TRBV5-6 and TRBJ1-5, with 7 positions matching TRBD1. The junction had 14 bases not matched to a gene; V was cut back by 4 bases and J by 4 bases. Germline CDR1 reads SGHDT; CDR2 reads YYEEEE. This CDR3 spans 17 amino acids. CDR3 region: CASSMNRQGRPNQPQHF. CDR3 in DNA: TGTGCCAGCAGCATGAACCGACAGGGCCGACCGAATCAGCCCCAGCATTTT. Full variable domain (remainder filled in from reference TRBV5-6 and TRBJ1-5): DAGVTQSPTHLIKTRGQQVTLRCSPKSGHDTVSWYQQALGQGPQFIFQYYEEEERQRGNFPDRFSGHQFPNYSSELNVNALLLGDSALYLCASSMNRQGRPNQPQHFGDGTRLSIL.

This chain connects TRBV11-3 to TRBJ2-7; D may be TRBD1 (6 bases). V lost 0 bases, J lost 7 bases, and 13 bases lay in between. The CDR3 has 14 amino acids. In germline, CDR1 is SGHNT, CDR2 YENEEA. The CDR3 coding sequence is TGTGCCAGCAGCTTAGATTTCAGGGGCAGAGAGCAGTACTTC. Its translation is CASSLDFRGREQYF. Filled out from reference TRBV11-3 and TRBJ2-7, the complete variable domain reads EAGVVQSPRYKIIEKKQPVAFWCNPISGHNTLYWYLQNLGQGPELLIRYENEEAVDDSQLPKDRFSAERLKGVDSTLKIQPAELGDSAVYLCASSLDFRGREQYFGPGTRLTVT.

This chain links TRBV11-3 with TRBJ1-2, with D possibly TRBD1 on 6 matching bases. This CDR3 comprises 14 residues. Germline CDR1 SGHNT, CDR2 YENEEA. The V and J ends lost 3 bases and 6 bases respectively, with 14 bases between them. The CDR3 here is CASSFSSQGHGYTF. For the CDR3, the DNA is TGTGCCAGCAGCTTCTCCTCCCAGGGGCATGGCTACACCTTC.

This clone came up once. The J gene is TRBJ1-3, the V gene TRBV11-3; tentatively, D is TRBD1 (5 bases). The CDR3 contains 14 residues. V lost 5 bases and J lost 8, with 16 bases in between. Germline loops: CDR1 SGHNT, CDR2 YENEEA. In DNA form, the CDR3 reads TGTGCCAGCAGCCCCGGGGCAGGGTCGGACACCATATATTTT. Its translation: CASSPGAGSDTIYF.

The chain is built from TRBV19 and TRBJ1-3; D is ambiguous. Germline lookup yields CDR1 LNHDA and CDR2 SQIVND (reference sequence). V lost 11 bases to trimming and J lost 2 bases, with 13 bases between them. The CDR3 runs 13 residues. In DNA, the CDR3 is TGTGCCGCCGAGGAAAGAACTGGAAACACCATATATTTT. Translated: CAAEERTGNTIYF.

V and J are TRBV6-2 or TRBV6-3 and TRBJ2-7, with D possibly TRBD1 on 5 matching bases. This CDR3 is built from 12 residues. The V gene's germline CDR1 is MNHEY and CDR2 SVGEGT. Deletions cut 5 bases from V and 4 bases from J, with 9 bases between. This chain's CDR3 is CASSRGLYEQYF. The CDR3 nucleotides read TGTGCCAGCAGTAGGGGTTTATACGAGCAGTACTTC.

The V gene is TRBV7-2, the J gene TRBJ2-4; 8 nucleotides align to TRBD1. The CDR3 has 16 amino acids. Losses at the gene ends were 5 bases for V and 2 bases for J; bases not matched to a gene: 8. Germline-derived CDR1 and CDR2 are SGHTA and FQGNSA. The CDR3 region is CASSHLRTGPKNIQYF. The CDR3 DNA is TGTGCCAGCAGCCATCTACGGACAGGGCCCAAAAACATTCAGTACTTC.

The chain joins TRBV10-3 to TRBJ2-1; TRBD2 matches 8 bases. Germline assignment: CDR1 ENHRY and CDR2 SYGVKD. J lost 3 bases, V lost 2 bases, and 3 bases had no gene match. The CDR3 is 15 residues long. CDR3 region: CAISETSGVYNEQFF. Here the CDR3 DNA reads TGTGCCATCAGTGAGACTAGCGGAGTCTACAATGAGCAGTTCTTC.

The gene calls are TRBV24-1 and TRBJ2-1, with D hard to call. The CDR3 covers 16 residues. V shed 3 bases and J shed 0 bases, with 11 bases lying between them. Germline CDR1 reads KGHDR; CDR2 reads SFDVKD. The DNA for the CDR3 is TGTGCCACCAGTGATACAGACGGAAGCTCCTACAATGAGCAGTTCTTC. Residues: CATSDTDGSSYNEQFF.

This chain connects TRBV24-1 to TRBJ2-1; D may be TRBD1 or TRBD2 (6 bases each). The CDR3 runs to 16 residues. With 0 bases removed from V and 6 bases from J, the gap between germline ends came to 14 bases. Germline V gene sequence: CDR1 KGHDR, CDR2 SFDVKD. The CDR3 spells CATSDLQGGPLNEQFF. Here the CDR3 DNA reads TGTGCCACCAGTGATTTGCAAGGGGGGCCCCTCAATGAGCAGTTCTTC.

A single count supports this clone. The V call is TRBV11-3, the J call TRBJ1-1, with D uncertain. V lost 5 bases and J lost 4, with 17 bases in between. Germline CDR1 reads SGHNT; CDR2 reads YENEEA. The CDR3 covers 15 residues. The CDR3 coding sequence is TGTGCCAGCAGCGCAAGGACCTCCCAATCCACTGAAGCTTTCTTT. This gives the protein CASSARTSQSTEAFF. Together with reference TRBV11-3 and TRBJ1-1, the CDR3 gives the full variable domain: EAGVVQSPRYKIIEKKQPVAFWCNPISGHNTLYWYLQNLGQGPELLIRYENEEAVDDSQLPKDRFSAERLKGVDSTLKIQPAELGDSAVYLCASSARTSQSTEAFFGQGTRLTVV.

This clone was detected only once. The chain couples TRBV10-3 to TRBJ2-7, with a tentative D call TRBD2 (5 bases). The CDR3 totals 13 residues. V lost 9 bases and J lost 0, with 12 bases in between. Germline CDR1 ENHRY, CDR2 SYGVKD. The CDR3 protein is CAIVDSGSYEQYF. The CDR3 region has the DNA TGTGCCATTGTGGACTCGGGCTCCTACGAGCAGTACTTC.

The chain couples TRBV9 to TRBJ2-7, with D possibly being TRBD1 (6 bases). Between the trimmed V and J ends, which lost 0 bases and 3 bases, there was a span of 13 bases. Germline lookup yields CDR1 SGDLS and CDR2 YYNGEE. This CDR3 is built from 15 residues. CDR3 coding DNA: TGTGCCAGCAGCGTAGGGGGGCAGGGTTTCTACGAGCAGTACTTC. Its protein product is CASSVGGQGFYEQYF.

The chain combines TRBV6-4 with TRBJ1-3; D ambiguous. The germline V and J ends were trimmed by 2 bases and 4 bases, with 6 bases remaining between them. The germline V gene encodes CDR1 MRHNA and CDR2 SNTAGT. The CDR3 covers 13 residues. The CDR3: CASSDSPGNTIYF. The CDR3 nucleotides are TGTGCCAGCAGTGACAGTCCCGGAAACACCATATATTTT.

The chain couples TRBV20-1 to TRBJ1-1; no firm D call. The V and J ends lost 3 bases and 1 base respectively, with 3 bases between them. The length of the CDR3 is 11 residues. CDR1 is DFQATT and CDR2 is SNEGSKA in the germline V gene (reference sequence). The CDR3 sequence is CSASPNTEAFF. For the CDR3, the DNA is TGCAGTGCTAGCCCGAACACTGAAGCTTTCTTT.